This is a list of T cell receptor beta chains from one sample in a study of identical twins. In TCRdb, the 5' RACE reads were re-called with MiXCR into one record per CDR3 protein. Of about 890,000 distinct CDR3 sequences in the sample, around 12% are singletons; the top ten hold roughly 1.5%. This sample was shared with a second study, whose subject was yellow fever vaccine responses in identical twins.

Sequencing was carried out using PBMCs. The receptor set was obtained from a woman between 18 and 30 years old in good health. Each CDR3 is given with its conserved first and last residue. The D gene is left open where the match is weak. The size of a clone is reported for some rows only, either as once, few or many, or as a class for expanded clones.

CDR3 protein,CDR3 DNA,D gene,J gene,clone size,V gene
CASRSQGQALYEQYF,TGTGCCAGTAGATCCCAGGGGCAGGCCCTTTACGAGCAGTACTTC,NA,TRBJ2-7,NA,TRBV19
CAIMSGQSQETQYF,TGTGCCATCATGAGTGGGCAGAGCCAAGAGACCCAGTACTTC,NA,TRBJ2-5,few,TRBV10-3
CASSLAGGTPNEQFF,TGTGCCAGCAGCTTAGCGGGGGGAACCCCCAATGAGCAGTTCTTC,NA,TRBJ2-1,NA,TRBV7-2
CASSPLGTAPYGYTF,TGTGCCAGCAGTCCCCTTGGGACAGCTCCCTATGGCTACACCTTC,TRBD1,TRBJ1-2,NA,TRBV6-2/TRBV6-3
CASSGDSSSNQPQHF,TGTGCCAGCAGTGGGGACTCCAGCAGCAATCAGCCCCAGCATTTT,NA,TRBJ1-5,NA,TRBV2
CASSQGWDRDRDQPQLF,TGTGCCAGCAGCCAGGGATGGGACCGGGACAGGGACCAGCCCCAGCTTTTT,TRBD1,TRBJ1-5,NA,TRBV4-2
CASSPAQTSGNIDEQFF,TGTGCCAGCAGCCCGGCTCAGACTAGCGGGAATATCGATGAGCAGTTCTTC,TRBD2,TRBJ2-1,NA,TRBV7-9
CASSPRDRTYNEQFF,TGTGCCAGCAGCCCCCGGGACAGAACCTACAATGAGCAGTTCTTC,TRBD1,TRBJ2-1,NA,TRBV11-2
CASTKSMGLAGSGANVLTF,TGTGCCAGCACCAAATCGATGGGGCTAGCGGGGTCTGGGGCCAACGTCCTGACTTTC,TRBD2,TRBJ2-6,few,TRBV11-2
CASSTPGQHTDTQYF,TGTGCCAGCAGTACTCCGGGACAGCACACAGATACGCAGTATTTT,TRBD1,TRBJ2-3,NA,TRBV2
CASSGETTDSGANVLTF,TGTGCCAGCAGTGGAGAGACAACAGACTCTGGGGCCAACGTCCTGACTTTC,NA,TRBJ2-6,many,TRBV12-3/TRBV12-4
CASSFTVYEETQYF,TGCGCCAGCAGCTTCACAGTCTACGAAGAGACCCAGTACTTC,NA,TRBJ2-5,NA,TRBV5-1
CASSLGLAGADSHEQYF,TGCGCCAGCAGCTTGGGACTAGCGGGAGCCGACTCCCACGAGCAGTACTTC,TRBD2,TRBJ2-7,NA,TRBV5-1
CATGQGASPDTQYF,TGTGCCACTGGGCAAGGGGCCAGCCCAGATACGCAGTATTTT,NA,TRBJ2-3,few,TRBV19
CASSLAGGYDEQYF,TGTGCCAGCAGCTTAGCGGGAGGGTACGACGAGCAGTACTTC,TRBD2,TRBJ2-7,NA,TRBV7-9